The 5 T cell receptor beta chains reported below all come from one sample, sequenced in a study of T-cell reconstitution after alpha-beta-depleted transplantation in children. This sample's TCRbeta library carried unique molecular identifier barcodes. TCRdb analysed the PCR reads with MiXCR anew, one entry per CDR3 protein. Found here are 200,000 to 250,000 distinct CDR3 sequences, roughly 7.7% of them singletons; the top ten hold approximately 6%. The material was PBMCs, mostly from graft donor cells, obtained 180 days after TCRalphabeta/CD19-depleted stem cell transplant. These receptor sequences come from a male patient between 10 and 17 years old who had a stem cell transplant for acute lymphoblastic leukemia, so the T cells may come from the graft donor.

This clonotype has ten or more counts. The chain uses TRBV9 and TRBJ1-5, with 7 bases lining up with TRBD1. CDR3 length: 14 residues. From germline, CDR1 is SGDLS and CDR2 YYNGEE. Trimming took 4 bases from V and 7 from J; bases not matched to a gene: 8. As DNA, the CDR3 is TGTGCCAGCAGCCCTAGGAGGGGGCGGCAGCCCCAGCATTTT. It is translated as CASSPRRGRQPQHF.

This clonotype was observed at least ten times. The rearrangement joins TRBV11-2 to TRBJ2-1; TRBD1 might be the D (8 bases). Trimming cost V 4 bases and J 6 bases, with 16 bases left between them. Germline CDR1 is SGHAT and CDR2 is FQNNGV. The CDR3 spans 15 residues. The CDR3 DNA reads as TGTGCCAGCAGCTCCCGGACAGGGAGGGGCAATGAGCAGTTCTTC. It codes for CASSSRTGRGNEQFF. Full variable domain (missing parts from reference TRBV11-2 and TRBJ2-1): EAGVAQSPRYKIIEKRQSVAFWCNPISGHATLYWYQQILGQGPKLLIQFQNNGVVDDSQLPKDRFSAERLKGVDSTLKIQPAKLEDSAVYLCASSSRTGRGNEQFFGPGTRLTVL.

This clonotype showed up many times. The chain links TRBV6-5 to TRBJ2-2; D remains ambiguous. V was trimmed by 2 bases and J by 3 bases, leaving 7 bases between them. Germline-derived CDR1 and CDR2 are MNHEY and SVGAGI. This CDR3 contains 14 residues. The CDR3 protein is CASSYRAYTGELFF. The CDR3 nucleotides read TGTGCCAGCAGTTACAGGGCTTACACCGGGGAGCTGTTTTTT.

This clonotype has at least ten counts. This chain connects TRBV24-1 to TRBJ1-2, with a weak D call TRBD1 (5 bases). This CDR3 region has 12 residues. Germline V gene sequence: CDR1 KGHDR, CDR2 SFDVKD. Deletions cut 1 base from V and 8 bases from J, with 7 bases between. CDR3 in DNA: TGTGCCACCAGTGATTTCGGGGCGGGCTACACCTTC. It specifies CATSDFGAGYTF.

This clonotype was recorded at least ten times. This chain joins TRBV4-1 and TRBJ2-5, with D possibly being TRBD2 (6 bases). The germline V gene has CDR1 MGHRA and CDR2 YSYEKL. Trimming removed 2 bases at V and 4 bases at J, with 14 bases between. The CDR3 runs to 15 residues. CDR3 bases: TGCGCCAGCAGCCAATTGCCAGGGAGGAGAGAGACCCAGTACTTC. As protein: CASSQLPGRRETQYF.